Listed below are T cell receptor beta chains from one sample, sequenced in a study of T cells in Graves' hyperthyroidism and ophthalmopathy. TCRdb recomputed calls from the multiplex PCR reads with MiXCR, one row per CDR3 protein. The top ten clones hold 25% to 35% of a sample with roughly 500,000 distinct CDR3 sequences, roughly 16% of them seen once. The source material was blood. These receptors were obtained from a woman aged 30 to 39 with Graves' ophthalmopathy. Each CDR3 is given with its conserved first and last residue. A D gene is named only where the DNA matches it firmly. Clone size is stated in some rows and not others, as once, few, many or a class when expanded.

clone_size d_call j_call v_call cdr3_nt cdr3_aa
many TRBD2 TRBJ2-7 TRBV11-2 TGTGCCAGCAGCTTCGGTAGCGGGGATAAATACGAGCAGTACTTC CASSFGSGDKYEQYF
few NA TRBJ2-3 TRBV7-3 TGTGCCAGCAGCTTAAATGGGGCCACAGATACGCAGTATTTT CASSLNGATDTQYF
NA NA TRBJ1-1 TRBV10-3 TGTGCCATCAGTGAGAGGGAGTCGGGCACTGAAGCTTTCTTT CAISERESGTEAFF
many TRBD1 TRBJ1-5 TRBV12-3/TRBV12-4 TGTGCCAGCAGGTCCGGGACAGGTGGTAATCAGCCCCAGCATTTT CASRSGTGGNQPQHF
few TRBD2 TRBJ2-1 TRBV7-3 TGTGCCAGCAGCCCTACCGCTAGCGGATACAATGAGCAGTTCTTC CASSPTASGYNEQFF
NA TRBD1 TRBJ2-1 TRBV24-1 TGTGCCACCTTTAGGGACAGGGACAATGAGCAGTTCTTC CATFRDRDNEQFF
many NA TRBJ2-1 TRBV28 TGTGCCAGCAGTTTGGTAGCGATCAATGAGCAGTTCTTC CASSLVAINEQFF
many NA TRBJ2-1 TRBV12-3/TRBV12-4 TGTGCCAGCAGTTTAATTGGCAGGGACAATGAGCAGTTCTTC CASSLIGRDNEQFF
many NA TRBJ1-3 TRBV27 TGTGCCAGCAGGGCACTCCCCGCTTCTGGAAACACCATATATTTT CASRALPASGNTIYF
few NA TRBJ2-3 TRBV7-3 TGTGCCAGCAGCTTAGTTAGCGGTGGGGGAGATACGCAGTATTTT CASSLVSGGGDTQYF
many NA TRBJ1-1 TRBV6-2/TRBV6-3 TGTGCCAGCAGCCCTAACCTCGGGGGGCGGGAAGCTTTCTTT CASSPNLGGREAFF
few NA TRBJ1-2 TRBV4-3 TGCGCCAGCAGCCAAGAGCGGGGCCAGGTCCCTGGCTACACCTTC CASSQERGQVPGYTF
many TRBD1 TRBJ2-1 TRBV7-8 TGTGCCAGCAGCTCGACAGGGTTCAATGAGCAGTTCTTC CASSSTGFNEQFF
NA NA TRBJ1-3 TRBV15 TGTGCCACCAGCAGAGATCCTGCGATGGGAAACACCATATATTTT CATSRDPAMGNTIYF
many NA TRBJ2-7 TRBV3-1 TGTGCCAGCAGCCAAGAACACTGGTCCTCCTACGAGCAGTACTTC CASSQEHWSSYEQYF
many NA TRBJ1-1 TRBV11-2 TGTGCCAGCAGCTTAATGGGCCATGCTATGAACACTGAAGCTTTCTTT CASSLMGHAMNTEAFF
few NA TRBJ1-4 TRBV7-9 TGTGCCAGCAGCTTATTATCTGAAAAACTGTTTTTT CASSLLSEKLFF
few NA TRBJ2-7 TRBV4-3 TGCGCCAGCAGCCAAGTGGGAGCCCATGGGGAGCAGTACTTC CASSQVGAHGEQYF
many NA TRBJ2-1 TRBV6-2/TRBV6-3 TGTGCCAGCAGCTACGACAGTTACAATGAGCAGTTCTTC CASSYDSYNEQFF
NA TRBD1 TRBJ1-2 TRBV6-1 TGTGCCAGCAGCCTGACAGGGCCCTATTCTACCTTC CASSLTGPYSTF
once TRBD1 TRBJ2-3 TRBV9 TGTGCCAGCAGCGTAGAGGGGACAGGCAGCACAGATACGCAGTATTTT CASSVEGTGSTDTQYF
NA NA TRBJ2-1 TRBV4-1 TGCGCCAGCAGCCGAAACAGGGGGAGGGTTGAGCAGTTCTTC CASSRNRGRVEQFF
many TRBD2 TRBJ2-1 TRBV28 TGTGCCAGCAGGGGAACGGGAGGGAGGTACAATGAGCAGTTCTTC CASRGTGGRYNEQFF
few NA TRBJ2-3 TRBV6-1 TGTGCCAGCAGTGTAACCCGCCCAGGCACAGATACGCAGTATTTT CASSVTRPGTDTQYF
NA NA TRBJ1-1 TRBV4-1 TGCGCCAGCAGCCAAGACCGCCGACAGGCCCAGAACACTGAAGCTTTCTTT CASSQDRRQAQNTEAFF
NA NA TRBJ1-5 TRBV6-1 TGTGCCAGCAGACCTACAGCTAGCAATCAGCCCCAGCATTTT CASRPTASNQPQHF
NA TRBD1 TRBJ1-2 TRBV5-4 TGTGCCAGCAGCTCGGGACAGGGTTCCGGCTACACCTTC CASSSGQGSGYTF
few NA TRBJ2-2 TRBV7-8 TGTGCCAGCACCTGGGGCACCACCACCGGGGAGCTGTTTTTT CASTWGTTTGELFF
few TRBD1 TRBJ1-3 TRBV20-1 TGCAGTGCTAGATGGACAGGGGAAGCATCTGGAAACACCATATATTTT CSARWTGEASGNTIYF
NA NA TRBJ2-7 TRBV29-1 TGCAGCGCTACGACTTCACCCTACGAGCAGTACTTC CSATTSPYEQYF
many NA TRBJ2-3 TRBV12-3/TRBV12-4 TGTGCCAGCAGTCCCCCCCGACGGGAACATACGCAGTATTTT CASSPPRREHTQYF
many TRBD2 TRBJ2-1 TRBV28 TGTGCCAGCAGCCTTACCGCTAGCGGGAGCTCCTACAATGAGCAGTTCTTC CASSLTASGSSYNEQFF
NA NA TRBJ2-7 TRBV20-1 TGCAGTGCTAGAGATAGGGCCAGCTCCTACGAGCAGTACTTC CSARDRASSYEQYF
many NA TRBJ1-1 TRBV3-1 TGTGCCAGCAGCCAAGATAGGTTGAACACTGAAGCTTTCTTT CASSQDRLNTEAFF
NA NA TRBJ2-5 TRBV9 TGTGCCAGCAGCGCCTCGGGGGAGGAGACCCAGTACTTC CASSASGEETQYF
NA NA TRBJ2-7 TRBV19 TGTGCCAGTAGTGACGGGCAGGGTAGCCTCGAGCAGTACTTC CASSDGQGSLEQYF
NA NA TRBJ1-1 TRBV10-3 TGTGCCATCAGGGGATGGACAGCTAACATGAACACTGAAGCTTTCTTT CAIRGWTANMNTEAFF